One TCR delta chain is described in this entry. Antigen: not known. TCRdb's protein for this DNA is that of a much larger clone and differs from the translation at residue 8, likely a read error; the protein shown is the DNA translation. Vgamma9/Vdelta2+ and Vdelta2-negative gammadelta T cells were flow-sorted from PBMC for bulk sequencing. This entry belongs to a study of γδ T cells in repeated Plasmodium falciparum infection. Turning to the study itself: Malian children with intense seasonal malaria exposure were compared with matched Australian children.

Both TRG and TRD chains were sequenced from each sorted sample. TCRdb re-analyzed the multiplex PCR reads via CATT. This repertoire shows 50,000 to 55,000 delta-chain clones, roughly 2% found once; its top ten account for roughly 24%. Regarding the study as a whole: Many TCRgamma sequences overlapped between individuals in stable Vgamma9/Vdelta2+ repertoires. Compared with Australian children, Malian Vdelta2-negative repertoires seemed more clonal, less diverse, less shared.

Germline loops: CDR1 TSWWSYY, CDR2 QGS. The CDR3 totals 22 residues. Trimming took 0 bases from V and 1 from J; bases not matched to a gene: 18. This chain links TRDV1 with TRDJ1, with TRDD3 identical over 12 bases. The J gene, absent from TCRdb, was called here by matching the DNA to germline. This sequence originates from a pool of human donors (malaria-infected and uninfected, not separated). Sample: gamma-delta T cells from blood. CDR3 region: CALGELDALRNWGIHGTDKLIF. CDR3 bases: TGTGCTCTTGGGGAACTAGATGCCCTACGGAACTGGGGGATACACGGCACCGATAAACTCATCTTT.